These T cell receptor beta chains were read from a single sample in a study of shared clonotypes between healthy human individuals. Repertoires were generated with immunoSEQ multiplex PCR, while TCRdb's copy carries only in-frame clones and drops some. The sample includes roughly 2 million clones, over 85% of them seen just once. Sequenced material: naive CD8+ T cells sorted from blood. The origin of the receptors is a man aged 18 to 35 in good health. CDR3s include the opening cysteine and the closing phenylalanine or tryptophan. Each record gives: V gene, CDR3 protein.

>TRBV13
CASSFDKNTEAFF
>TRBV4-3
CASSRSRGWTEAFF
>TRBV5-1
CASDTTGTGETQYF
>TRBV10-3
CAISDAGPNNEQYF
>TRBV7-8
CASSTRVGSTGELFF
>TRBV10-3
CAISGEDNEQFF
>TRBV27
CASSPLSPYEQYF
>TRBV27
CASSPRREDQPQHF
>TRBV29-1
CSVENGARGGGYEQFF
>TRBV27
CASSPEASGESDTQYF
>TRBV5-1
CASSATGYNEQFF
>TRBV30
CAWNTNAGELFF
>TRBV28
CASTTPFERGDYEQYF
>TRBV4-2
CASSQSYSGGATRELFF
>TRBV5-1
CASSLGGEGTEAFF
>TRBV7-8
CASSLVQGSYEQYF
>TRBV6-5
CASSFTALGQPQHF
>TRBV11-2
CASSLAPLAGGKTDTQYF
>TRBV15
CATGSDYEQYF
>TRBV10-3
CAISGFSGRTSGDEQFF
>TRBV5-1
CASSLGQGVVEQFF
>TRBV6-5
CASSPRQGLGYTF
>TRBV5-1
CASSFEPGQGVTEAFF
>TRBV5-4
CASSPGLAVNTGELFF
>TRBV30
CAWSGVETFLSGANVLTF
>TRBV11-3
CASSSRGWGNTEAFF
>TRBV5-4
CASRSGEGGYTF
>TRBV29-1
CSVRSIIYGYTF
>TRBV29-1
CSVERTGGNTGELFF
>TRBV6-5
CASSGAGVPYEQYF
>TRBV27
CASSASRPPRFSTDTQYF
>TRBV27
CASSHGTSGGSPYEQYF
>TRBV10-2
CASSPPEYNEQFF
>TRBV4-2
CASSQGPLGVEWQYF
>TRBV13
CASSLLGLAVPHEQYF
>TRBV5-6
CASTSGQEAFF
>TRBV4-1
CASSQGATLNFYF
>TRBV7-6
CASSPLSGGRSYNEQFF
>TRBV5-1
CASSLVSAWETQYF
>TRBV6-1
CASIWDRAWRTEAFF
>TRBV7-8
CASSPGGRGQNEQYF
>TRBV11-1
CASSFGPASSYNEQFF